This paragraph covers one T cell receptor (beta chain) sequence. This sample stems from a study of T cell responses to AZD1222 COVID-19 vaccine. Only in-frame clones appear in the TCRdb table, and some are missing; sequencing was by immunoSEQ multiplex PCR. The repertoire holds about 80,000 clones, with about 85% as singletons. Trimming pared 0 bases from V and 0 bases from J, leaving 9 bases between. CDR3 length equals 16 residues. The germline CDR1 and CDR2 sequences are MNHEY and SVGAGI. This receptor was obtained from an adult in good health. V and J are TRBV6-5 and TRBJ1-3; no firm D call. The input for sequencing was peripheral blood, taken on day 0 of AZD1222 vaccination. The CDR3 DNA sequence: TGTGCCAGCAGTTACTCCTACAGCCGCTCTGGAAACACCATATATTTT. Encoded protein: CASSYSYSRSGNTIYF.